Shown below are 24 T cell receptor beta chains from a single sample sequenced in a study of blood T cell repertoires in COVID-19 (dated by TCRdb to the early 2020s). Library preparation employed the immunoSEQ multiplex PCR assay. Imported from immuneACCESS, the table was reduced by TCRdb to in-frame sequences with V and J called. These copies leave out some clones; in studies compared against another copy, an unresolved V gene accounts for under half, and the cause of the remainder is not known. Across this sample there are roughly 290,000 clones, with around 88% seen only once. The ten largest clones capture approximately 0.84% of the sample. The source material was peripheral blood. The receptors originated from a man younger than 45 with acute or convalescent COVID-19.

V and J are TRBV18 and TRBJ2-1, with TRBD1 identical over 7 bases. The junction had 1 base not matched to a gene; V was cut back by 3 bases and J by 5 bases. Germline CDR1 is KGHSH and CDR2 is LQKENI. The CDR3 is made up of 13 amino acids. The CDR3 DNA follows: TGTGCCAGCTCACCCGGGACAGACAATGAGCAGTTCTTC. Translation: CASSPGTDNEQFF. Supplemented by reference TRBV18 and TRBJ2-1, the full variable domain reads NAGVMQNPRHLVRRRGQEARLRCSPMKGHSHVYWYRQLPEEGLKFMVYLQKENIIDESGMPKERFSAEFPKEGPSILRIQQVVRGDSAAYFCASSPGTDNEQFFGPGTRLTVL.

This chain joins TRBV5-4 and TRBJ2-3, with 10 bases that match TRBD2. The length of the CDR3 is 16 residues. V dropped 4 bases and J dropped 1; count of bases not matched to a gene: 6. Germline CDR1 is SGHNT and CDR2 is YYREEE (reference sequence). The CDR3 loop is CASSPFTSGGTDTQYF. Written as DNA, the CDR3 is TGTGCCAGCAGCCCCTTTACTAGCGGGGGCACAGATACGCAGTATTTT.

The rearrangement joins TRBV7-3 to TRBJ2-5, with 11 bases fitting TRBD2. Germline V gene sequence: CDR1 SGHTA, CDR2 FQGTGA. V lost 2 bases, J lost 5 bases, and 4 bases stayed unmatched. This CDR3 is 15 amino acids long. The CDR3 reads CASSLLAGGAETQYF. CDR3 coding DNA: TGTGCCAGCAGCTTACTAGCGGGAGGTGCGGAGACCCAGTACTTC.

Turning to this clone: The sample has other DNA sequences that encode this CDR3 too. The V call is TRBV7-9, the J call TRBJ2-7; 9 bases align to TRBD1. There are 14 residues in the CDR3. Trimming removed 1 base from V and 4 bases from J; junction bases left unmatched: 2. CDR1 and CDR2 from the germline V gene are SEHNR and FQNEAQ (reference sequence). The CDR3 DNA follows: TGTGCCAGCAGCTTAGTGGGACAGGGATACGAGCAGTACTTC. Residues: CASSLVGQGYEQYF.

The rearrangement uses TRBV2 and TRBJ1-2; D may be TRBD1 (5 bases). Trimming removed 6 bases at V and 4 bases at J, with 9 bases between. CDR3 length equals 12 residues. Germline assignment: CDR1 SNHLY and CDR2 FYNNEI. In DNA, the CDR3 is TGTGCCAGCAGCAGACAGAGCTATGGCTACACCTTC. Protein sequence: CASSRQSYGYTF.

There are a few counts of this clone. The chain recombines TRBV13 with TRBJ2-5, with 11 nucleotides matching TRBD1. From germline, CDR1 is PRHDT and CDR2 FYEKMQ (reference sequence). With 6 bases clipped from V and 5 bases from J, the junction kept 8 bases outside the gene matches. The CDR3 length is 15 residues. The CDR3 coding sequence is TGTGCCAGCAGTTACCGGACAGGGGGCTTGGAGACCCAGTACTTC. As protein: CASSYRTGGLETQYF.

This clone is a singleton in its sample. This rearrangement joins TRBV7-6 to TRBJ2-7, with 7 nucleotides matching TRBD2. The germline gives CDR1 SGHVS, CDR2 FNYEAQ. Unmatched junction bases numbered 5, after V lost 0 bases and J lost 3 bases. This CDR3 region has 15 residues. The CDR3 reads CASSLARTRNYEQYF. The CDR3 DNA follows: TGTGCCAGCAGCTTAGCGCGGACTAGAAACTACGAGCAGTACTTC.

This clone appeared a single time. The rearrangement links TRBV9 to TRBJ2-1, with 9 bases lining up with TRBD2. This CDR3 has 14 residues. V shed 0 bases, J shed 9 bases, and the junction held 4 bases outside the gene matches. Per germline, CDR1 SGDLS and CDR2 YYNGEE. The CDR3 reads CASSVEGTSSEQFF. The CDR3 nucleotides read TGTGCCAGCAGCGTAGAAGGGACTAGCAGTGAGCAGTTCTTC. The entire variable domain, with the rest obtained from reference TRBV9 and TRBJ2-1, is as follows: DSGVTQTPKHLITATGQRVTLRCSPRSGDLSVYWYQQSLDQGLQFLIQYYNGEERAKGNILERFSAQQFPDLHSELNLSSLELGDSALYFCASSVEGTSSEQFFGPGTRLTVL.

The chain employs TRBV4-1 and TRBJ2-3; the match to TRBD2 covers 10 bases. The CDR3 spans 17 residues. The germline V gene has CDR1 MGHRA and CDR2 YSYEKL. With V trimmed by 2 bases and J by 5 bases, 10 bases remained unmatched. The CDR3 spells CASSQPSAGGPLDTQYF. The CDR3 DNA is TGCGCCAGCAGCCAACCCTCAGCGGGGGGGCCCTTAGATACGCAGTATTTT.

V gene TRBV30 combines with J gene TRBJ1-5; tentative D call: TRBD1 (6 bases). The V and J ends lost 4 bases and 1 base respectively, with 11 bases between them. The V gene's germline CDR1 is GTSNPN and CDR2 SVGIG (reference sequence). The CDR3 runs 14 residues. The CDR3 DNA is TGTGCCTGGAATACCGACAGGAGCAATCAGCCCCAGCATTTT. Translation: CAWNTDRSNQPQHF. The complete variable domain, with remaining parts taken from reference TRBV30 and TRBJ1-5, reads SQTIHQWPATLVQPVGSPLSLECTVEGTSNPNLYWYRQAAGRGLQLLFYSVGIGQISSEVPQNLSASRPQDRQFILSSKKLLLSDSGFYLCAWNTDRSNQPQHFGDGTRLSIL.

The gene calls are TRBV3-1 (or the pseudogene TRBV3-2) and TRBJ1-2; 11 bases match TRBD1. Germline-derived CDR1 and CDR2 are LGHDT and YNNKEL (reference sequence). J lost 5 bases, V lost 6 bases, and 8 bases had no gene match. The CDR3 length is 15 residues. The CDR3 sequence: CASRGQGAGNYGYTF. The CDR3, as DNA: TGTGCCAGCAGAGGACAGGGGGCGGGGAATTATGGCTACACCTTC.

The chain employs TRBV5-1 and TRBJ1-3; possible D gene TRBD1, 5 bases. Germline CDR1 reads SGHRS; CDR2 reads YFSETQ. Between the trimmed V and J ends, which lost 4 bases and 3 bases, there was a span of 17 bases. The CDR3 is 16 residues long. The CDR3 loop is CASSMGTRLFGNTIYF. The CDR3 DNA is TGCGCCAGCAGCATGGGGACTCGCCTCTTTGGAAACACCATATATTTT.

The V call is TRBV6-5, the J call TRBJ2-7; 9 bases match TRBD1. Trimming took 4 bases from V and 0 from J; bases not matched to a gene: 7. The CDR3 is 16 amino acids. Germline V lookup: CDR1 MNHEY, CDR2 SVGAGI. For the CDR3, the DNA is TGTGCCAGCAGTTTGCTTGGACAGGGGAGCTCCTACGAGCAGTACTTC. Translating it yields CASSLLGQGSSYEQYF.

This CDR3 is CASRAPTAGYTF. The CDR3 nucleotides are TGTGCCAGCAGGGCACCCACAGCTGGCTACACCTTC. The genes are TRBV25-1 and TRBJ1-2; D is uncertain. The CDR3 spans 12 residues. Trimming took 6 bases from V and 7 from J, leaving 12 bases between them. Germline V gene sequence: CDR1 MGHDK, CDR2 SYGVNS.

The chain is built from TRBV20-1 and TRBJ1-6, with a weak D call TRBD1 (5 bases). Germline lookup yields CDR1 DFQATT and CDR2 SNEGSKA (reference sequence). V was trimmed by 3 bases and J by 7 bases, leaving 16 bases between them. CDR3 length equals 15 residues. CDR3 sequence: CSASSQGILNSPLHF. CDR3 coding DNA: TGCAGTGCTAGTAGCCAGGGAATTTTGAATTCACCCCTCCACTTT.

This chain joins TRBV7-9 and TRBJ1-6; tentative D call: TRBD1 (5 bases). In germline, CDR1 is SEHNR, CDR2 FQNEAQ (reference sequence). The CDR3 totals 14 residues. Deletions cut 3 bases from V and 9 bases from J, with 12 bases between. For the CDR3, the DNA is TGTGCCAGCAGCTTCCTCCAGGGCGGTTCACCCCTCCACTTT. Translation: CASSFLQGGSPLHF.

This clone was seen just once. The CDR3, as DNA: TGTGCCAGCTCAACCGGACAGCAAATAGGACTCCACTTT. As protein: CASSTGQQIGLHF. The chain employs TRBV18 and TRBJ1-6; D might be TRBD1 (6 bases). The V end lost 5 bases, the J end lost 16 bases, and 18 bases lay between the germline ends. CDR1 and CDR2 from the germline V gene are KGHSH and LQKENI. This CDR3 has 13 residues.

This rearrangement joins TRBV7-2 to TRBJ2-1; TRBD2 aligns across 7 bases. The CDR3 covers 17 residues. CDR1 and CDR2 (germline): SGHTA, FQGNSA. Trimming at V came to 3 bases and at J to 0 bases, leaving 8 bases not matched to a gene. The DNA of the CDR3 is TGTGCCAGCAGCTTTGACTTTAGCGGGCCCTCCTACAATGAGCAGTTCTTC. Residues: CASSFDFSGPSYNEQFF. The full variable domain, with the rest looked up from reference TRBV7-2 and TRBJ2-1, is GAGVSQSPSNKVTEKGKDVELRCDPISGHTALYWYRQSLGQGLEFLIYFQGNSAPDKSGLPSDRFSAERTGGSVSTLTIQRTQQEDSAVYLCASSFDFSGPSYNEQFFGPGTRLTVL.

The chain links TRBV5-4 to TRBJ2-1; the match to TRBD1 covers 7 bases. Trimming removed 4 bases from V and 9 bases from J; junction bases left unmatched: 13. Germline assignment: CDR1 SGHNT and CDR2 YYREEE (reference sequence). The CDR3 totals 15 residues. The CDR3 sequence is CASSPRTGQIGEQFF. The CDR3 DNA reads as TGTGCCAGCAGCCCGAGGACGGGACAGATCGGTGAGCAGTTCTTC.

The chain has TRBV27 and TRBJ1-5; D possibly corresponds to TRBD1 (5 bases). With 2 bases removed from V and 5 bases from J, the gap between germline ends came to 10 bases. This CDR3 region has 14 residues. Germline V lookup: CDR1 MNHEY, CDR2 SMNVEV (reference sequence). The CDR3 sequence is CASSLAGAHQPQHF. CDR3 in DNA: TGTGCCAGCAGTTTAGCTGGGGCACATCAGCCCCAGCATTTT.

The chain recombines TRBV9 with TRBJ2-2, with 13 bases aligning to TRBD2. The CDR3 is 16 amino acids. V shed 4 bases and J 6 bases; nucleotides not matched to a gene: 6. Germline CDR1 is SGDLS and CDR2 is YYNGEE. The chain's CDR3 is CASSLGTSGTSGELFF. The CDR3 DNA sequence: TGTGCCAGCAGCCTAGGGACTAGCGGGACATCCGGGGAGCTGTTTTTT.

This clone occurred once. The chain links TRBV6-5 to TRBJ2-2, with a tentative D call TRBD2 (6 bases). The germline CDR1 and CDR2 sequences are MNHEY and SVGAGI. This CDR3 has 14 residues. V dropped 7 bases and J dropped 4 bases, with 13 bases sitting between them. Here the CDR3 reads CASKEGAGTGELFF. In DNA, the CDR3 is TGTGCCAGCAAGGAGGGCGCGGGCACCGGGGAGCTGTTTTTT.

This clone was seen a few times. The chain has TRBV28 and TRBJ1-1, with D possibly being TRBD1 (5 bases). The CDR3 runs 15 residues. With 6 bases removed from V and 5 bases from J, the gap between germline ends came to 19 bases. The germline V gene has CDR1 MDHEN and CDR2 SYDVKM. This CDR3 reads CASSRFGGGGTEAFF. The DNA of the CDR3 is TGTGCCAGCAGCCGCTTTGGGGGTGGAGGGACTGAAGCTTTCTTT.

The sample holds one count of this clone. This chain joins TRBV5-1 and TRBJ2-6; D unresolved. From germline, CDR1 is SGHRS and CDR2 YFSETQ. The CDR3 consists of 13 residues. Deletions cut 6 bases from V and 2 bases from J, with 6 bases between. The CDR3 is CASTFTGANVLTF. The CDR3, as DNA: TGCGCCAGCACCTTCACTGGGGCCAACGTCCTGACTTTC. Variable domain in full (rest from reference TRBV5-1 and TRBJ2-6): KAGVTQTPRYLIKTRGQQVTLSCSPISGHRSVSWYQQTPGQGLQFLFEYFSETQRNKGNFPGRFSGRQFSNSRSEMNVSTLELGDSALYLCASTFTGANVLTFGAGSRLTVL.